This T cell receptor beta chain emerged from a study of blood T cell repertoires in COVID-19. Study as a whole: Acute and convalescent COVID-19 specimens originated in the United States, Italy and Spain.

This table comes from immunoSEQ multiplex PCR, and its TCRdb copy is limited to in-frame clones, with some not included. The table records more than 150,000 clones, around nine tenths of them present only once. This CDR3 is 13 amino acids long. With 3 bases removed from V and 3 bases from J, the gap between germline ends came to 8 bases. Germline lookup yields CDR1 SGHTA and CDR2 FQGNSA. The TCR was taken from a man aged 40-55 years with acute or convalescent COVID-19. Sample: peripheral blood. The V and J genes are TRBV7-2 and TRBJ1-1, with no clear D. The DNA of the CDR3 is TGTGCCAGCAGCTTTTCTGTCGACACTGAAGCTTTCTTT. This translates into CASSFSVDTEAFF.